These 23 T cell receptor beta chains were sequenced from one sample in a study of blood T cells in healthy people across ages. A J-beta primer mix and a sample-barcoded 5' primer were used in a second PCR of about 7 to 11 cycles. A single record per CDR3 protein comes from TCRdb applying MiXCR to the 5' RACE reads. The data hold 700,000 to 850,000 distinct CDR3 sequences, with around 36% observed a single time. Material: blood. The receptors were sampled from a man aged 18 to 35 in good health.

The V gene is TRBV7-2, the J gene TRBJ1-5, with a tentative D call TRBD1 (5 bases). Trimming took off 5 bases at V and 7 bases at J, with 12 bases between the two ends. Germline lookup yields CDR1 SGHTA and CDR2 FQGNSA. This CDR3 is built from 13 residues. In DNA form, the CDR3 reads TGTGCCAGCAGCGACGGGGGAGCACAGCCCCAGCATTTT. Translation: CASSDGGAQPQHF.

The V gene is TRBV24-1, the J gene TRBJ2-2; D is unclear. Germline V gives CDR1 KGHDR, CDR2 SFDVKD. The CDR3 is 13 residues long. The germline V and J ends were trimmed by 2 bases and 7 bases, with 7 bases remaining between them. This CDR3 is CATSDSYNGELFF. The DNA of the CDR3 is TGTGCCACCAGTGATTCATATAACGGGGAGCTGTTTTTT.

J is TRBJ1-4 and V is TRBV2; D may be TRBD1 (6 bases). The germline gives CDR1 SNHLY, CDR2 FYNNEI. CDR3 length: 14 residues. V lost 2 bases to trimming and J lost 4 bases, with 8 bases between them. The CDR3 reads CASSEQGFNEKLFF. CDR3 nucleotide sequence: TGTGCCAGCAGTGAACAGGGGTTTAATGAAAAACTGTTTTTT.

In its sample, this clonotype was seen a few times. The chain is built from TRBV7-6 and TRBJ2-3; D possibly corresponds to TRBD2 (6 bases). Trimming took off 1 base at V and 2 bases at J, with 10 bases between the two ends. The CDR3 length is 15 residues. The germline V gene encodes CDR1 SGHVS and CDR2 FNYEAQ. CDR3 nucleotide sequence: TGTGCCAGCAGCTTAGACCGGACTAACACAGATACGCAGTATTTT. Its protein product is CASSLDRTNTDTQYF.

This chain joins TRBV2 and TRBJ1-2; D not certain. The V end lost 4 bases, the J end lost 7 bases, and 7 bases lay between the germline ends. Germline V lookup: CDR1 SNHLY, CDR2 FYNNEI. The CDR3 loop spans 11 amino acids. For the CDR3, the DNA is TGTGCCAGCAGTGTAGTGGGTGGCTACACCTTC. It encodes CASSVVGGYTF.

To note about this clonotype: This may come from a read error, since a much larger clone is one base off. The chain joins TRBV12-3 or TRBV12-4 to TRBJ2-3; a weak D match, TRBD1 (5 bases). The CDR3 covers 15 residues. CDR3 sequence reads: CASSLRGVSTDAQYF. The CDR3 DNA is TGTGCCAGCAGTTTAAGGGGCGTGAGCACAGATGCGCAGTATTTT.

The chain's CDR3 is CASSQLRTSGKDTQYF. The CDR3 DNA reads as TGTGCCAGCAGCCAACTCCGGACTAGCGGGAAAGATACGCAGTATTTT. The V gene is TRBV7-9, the J gene TRBJ2-3; 12 nucleotides agree with TRBD2. In germline, CDR1 is SEHNR, CDR2 FQNEAQ (reference sequence). The trim removed 5 bases at V and 5 bases at J, leaving 8 bases unmatched. The CDR3 length is 16 residues.

Written as DNA, the CDR3 is TGTGCCAGCAGTACCGGCAATACCTACGAGCAGTACTTC. The encoded protein is CASSTGNTYEQYF. The chain combines TRBV7-2 with TRBJ2-7, with D unclear. Trimming took off 6 bases at V and 2 bases at J, with 11 bases between the two ends. Germline values: CDR1 SGHTA, CDR2 FQGNSA. CDR3 length: 13 residues. The variable domain in full, completed from reference TRBV7-2 and TRBJ2-7, reads GAGVSQSPSNKVTEKGKDVELRCDPISGHTALYWYRQSLGQGLEFLIYFQGNSAPDKSGLPSDRFSAERTGGSVSTLTIQRTQQEDSAVYLCASSTGNTYEQYFGPGTRLTVT.

V gene TRBV4-1 combines with J gene TRBJ2-7, with D unclear. V dropped 0 bases and J dropped 0 bases, with 12 bases sitting between them. Germline assignment: CDR1 MGHRA and CDR2 YSYEKL. CDR3 length equals 16 residues. The CDR3: CASSQDLIADSYEQYF. DNA for the CDR3: TGCGCCAGCAGCCAAGATCTAATAGCAGACTCCTACGAGCAGTACTTC.

The chain uses TRBV21-1 and TRBJ2-6; the DNA was not used to check the table's D call, TRBD1. TRBV21-1 is an annotated pseudogene. This CDR3 is built from 17 residues. The CDR3 sequence is CAGPKGTVHSGANVLTF. CDR3 sequence (DNA): TGTGCCGGTCCGAAGGGGACAGTTCACTCTGGGGCCAACGTCCTGACTTTC.

This clonotype has more than one count but fewer than ten. The J gene is TRBJ2-1, the V gene TRBV30; 11 bases fit TRBD1. The CDR3 loop spans 13 amino acids. The germline V gene encodes CDR1 GTSNPN and CDR2 SVGIG (reference sequence). The CDR3 DNA reads TGTGGTAGGGGGACAGGGGGGGACAATGAGCAGTTCTTC. It specifies CGRGTGGDNEQFF.

With regard to this clonotype: A much bigger clone sits one base away, suggesting this may be a read error. The V call is TRBV12-3 or TRBV12-4, the J call TRBJ1-5; D gene ambiguous. This CDR3 contains 14 residues. The chain's CDR3 is CANSLSGSNQPQHF. CDR3 nucleotides: TGTGCCAACAGTTTGAGCGGTAGCAATCAGCCCCAGCATTTT.

This clonotype was counted only a few times. The J gene is TRBJ2-5, the V gene TRBV20-1; D unresolved. The V gene's germline CDR1 is DFQATT and CDR2 SNEGSKA (reference sequence). The V gene lost 0 bases and the J gene lost 2 bases, with 10 bases spanning the gap. This CDR3 is 14 amino acids long. CDR3 sequence: CSAREGRLQETQYF. The DNA for the CDR3 is TGCAGTGCTAGAGAAGGGCGGCTTCAAGAGACCCAGTACTTC.

This chain joins TRBV20-1 and TRBJ2-7; either TRBD1 or TRBD2 may supply D (5 bases each). The CDR3 has 13 residues. Germline-derived CDR1 and CDR2 are DFQATT and SNEGSKA (reference sequence). V shed 6 bases and J shed 2 bases, with 14 bases lying between them. The CDR3, as DNA: TGCAGTGCGACTACCCCAGGGCCCTACGAGCAGTACTTC. Translation gives CSATTPGPYEQYF.

The V call is TRBV29-1, the J call TRBJ1-2; 12 bases match TRBD1. Germline CDR1 SQVTM, CDR2 ANQGSEA. The CDR3 contains 15 residues. J was trimmed by 6 bases and V by 3 bases; bases with no gene match: 8. In DNA, the CDR3 is TGCAGCGTTGACGGGACAGGGGGCGGGAGTCATGGCTACACCTTC. The encoded protein is CSVDGTGGGSHGYTF.

V gene TRBV5-1 combines with J gene TRBJ2-5; 11 positions agree with TRBD1. The DNA end is a closer match to TRBJ2-7, so the J assignment may be wrong. Germline V gene sequence: CDR1 SGHRS, CDR2 YFSETQ. CDR3 size: 15 residues. The CDR3 region is CASSWGTGGPYEQYF. CDR3 bases: TGCGCCAGCAGCTGGGGGACAGGGGGACCCTACGAGCAGTACTTC.

With regard to this clonotype: A read error may be the cause here, since a much bigger clone is one base away. The chain has TRBV2 and TRBJ1-2; weak D call: TRBD1 (6 bases). CDR3 size: 15 residues. The V gene's germline CDR1 is SNHLY and CDR2 FYNNEI. CDR3 residues: CASSDEGTRLYGCTF. In DNA form, the CDR3 reads TGTGCCAGCAGTGATGAAGGGACAAGACTCTATGGCTGCACCTTC.

This chain links TRBV12-3 or TRBV12-4 with TRBJ1-6; no reliable D call. V was cut by 3 bases and J by 9 bases, with 6 bases left in between. The CDR3 has 12 amino acids. DNA of the CDR3: TGTGCCAGCAGTTTTTCGGTTTCACCCCTCCACTTT. Translation: CASSFSVSPLHF.

The DNA of the CDR3 is TGTGCCAGCAGTTTATTAAGGTCGCAGGGGGAAGCTTTCTTT. It codes for CASSLLRSQGEAFF. The chain joins TRBV12-3 or TRBV12-4 to TRBJ1-1, with TRBD1 as a possible D gene (6 bases). CDR3 length: 14 amino acids. Trimming took 2 bases from V and 8 from J, leaving 15 bases between them.

The table lists this clonotype with a few counts. The chain couples TRBV7-2 to TRBJ2-5; 9 bases line up with TRBD2. The CDR3 totals 18 residues. V was clipped by 3 bases and J by 0 bases; unmatched bases: 11. From germline, CDR1 is SGHTA and CDR2 FQGNSA. This chain's CDR3 is CASSFAQRGARYQETQYF. The DNA for the CDR3 is TGTGCCAGCAGCTTTGCCCAGCGGGGGGCCCGGTACCAAGAGACCCAGTACTTC.

This clonotype was seen a few times. CDR3 loop: CASSLARPGTNEKLFF. In DNA, the CDR3 is TGTGCCAGCAGCTTAGCGCGGCCGGGAACTAATGAAAAACTGTTTTTT. The chain is built from TRBV7-6 and TRBJ1-4; no definite D call. Trimming stripped 0 bases from V and 1 base from J, with 9 bases between. Per germline, CDR1 SGHVS and CDR2 FNYEAQ. The CDR3 length is 16 residues. Variable domain in full (rest from reference TRBV7-6 and TRBJ1-4): GAGVSQSPRYKVTKRGQDVALRCDPISGHVSLYWYRQALGQGPEFLTYFNYEAQQDKSGLPNDRFSAERPEGSISTLTIQRTEQRDSAMYRCASSLARPGTNEKLFFGSGTQLSVL.

This clonotype turned up a few times. J is TRBJ2-1 and V is TRBV7-6; D not certain. The CDR3 contains 16 residues. Looked up from germline, CDR1 is SGHVS and CDR2 is FNYEAQ. Trimming pared 2 bases from V and 2 bases from J, leaving 13 bases between. The CDR3 loop reads CASSLPARGPYNEQFF. The CDR3 DNA follows: TGTGCCAGCAGCTTACCTGCCCGTGGACCCTACAATGAGCAGTTCTTC.

V usage is TRBV27 and J usage is TRBJ1-1; no clear D. The CDR3 runs to 11 residues. Deletions cut 4 bases from V and 7 bases from J, with 7 bases between. The V gene's germline CDR1 is MNHEY and CDR2 SMNVEV (reference sequence). CDR3: CASSSAYEAFF. The CDR3 coding sequence is TGTGCCAGCAGTTCGGCATATGAAGCTTTCTTT.